This entry lists 22 T cell receptor beta chains sequenced from one sample in a study of graft-versus-host responses after intestinal transplantation. Their recognized antigens are unknown. Sequencing used immunoSEQ multiplex PCR; TCRdb keeps in-frame clones, though not all of them. Among about 66,000 clones listed, about 90% were seen once. The sample was unstimulated CD8+ T cells sorted from spleen or lymph node cells, taken before intestinal transplant. These receptors came from a human donor who received an intestinal transplant.

This chain joins TRBV5-6 and TRBJ1-1; the match to TRBD1 covers 8 bases. Trimming at V came to 4 bases and at J to 8 bases, leaving 10 bases not matched to a gene. The CDR3 sequence is 14 residues long. CDR1 and CDR2 (germline): SGHDT, YYEEEE. DNA of the CDR3: TGTGCCAGCAGCCAACCCCGACAGGGGCCCGAAGCTTTCTTT. Protein: CASSQPRQGPEAFF.

The chain couples TRBV5-4 to TRBJ2-1; possible D gene TRBD1, 6 bases. CDR1 is SGHNT and CDR2 is YYREEE in the germline V gene (reference sequence). Trimming took 4 bases from V and 5 from J, leaving 10 bases between them. The CDR3 spans 13 residues. The CDR3 here is CASSPGANNEQFF. In nucleotides, the CDR3 is TGTGCCAGCAGCCCAGGGGCAAACAATGAGCAGTTCTTC. The whole variable domain, filled in from reference TRBV5-4 and TRBJ2-1, reads ETGVTQSPTHLIKTRGQQVTLRCSSQSGHNTVSWYQQALGQGPQFIFQYYREEENGRGNFPPRFSGLQFPNYSSELNVNALELDDSALYLCASSPGANNEQFFGPGTRLTVL.

The chain employs TRBV7-3 and TRBJ2-1; 10 bases match TRBD2. Germline V gene data show CDR1 as SGHTA and CDR2 as FQGTGA. The CDR3 is 18 amino acids. Trimming removed 0 bases from V and 0 bases from J; junction bases left unmatched: 5. This CDR3 reads CASSLTSGGSDSYNEQFF. In DNA, the CDR3 is TGTGCCAGCAGCTTAACTAGCGGGGGGTCCGACTCCTACAATGAGCAGTTCTTC.

The J gene is TRBJ2-7, the V gene TRBV6-1; D uncertain. Trimming shortened V by 5 bases and J by 7 bases, and 21 bases separated the two germline ends. Looked up from germline, CDR1 is MNHNS and CDR2 is SASEGT. The CDR3 is 15 amino acids. CDR3 sequence: CASSPTYYALHEQYF. CDR3 bases: TGTGCCAGCAGTCCTACCTACTATGCGCTACATGAGCAGTACTTC.

The chain employs TRBV12-5 and TRBJ2-7, with 7 nucleotides matching TRBD1. This CDR3 region has 18 residues. Per germline, CDR1 LGHNT and CDR2 FRNRAP. Trimming removed 0 bases from V and 1 base from J; junction bases left unmatched: 12. CDR3 DNA: TGTGCTAGTGGTTTGGTCGCATCCGGGACAGTAAGTTCCTACGAGCAGTACTTC. It yields the protein CASGLVASGTVSSYEQYF.

The genes are TRBV7-9 and TRBJ2-1; TRBD2 matches at 7 bases. V gave up 0 bases and J gave up 8 bases; unmatched junction bases: 10. The CDR3 has 16 residues. Germline V gene sequence: CDR1 SEHNR, CDR2 FQNEAQ (reference sequence). Written as DNA, the CDR3 is TGTGCCAGCAGCTTAGCGGGGGGACTACTTTTGGATGAGCAGTTCTTC. As protein: CASSLAGGLLLDEQFF.

The chain combines TRBV5-1 with TRBJ2-7, with TRBD1 identical over 10 bases. The length of the CDR3 is 15 residues. CDR1 and CDR2 from the germline V gene are SGHRS and YFSETQ. Losses at the gene ends were 3 bases for V and 3 bases for J; bases not matched to a gene: 6. The CDR3 reads CASSSARDRGYEQYF. The CDR3 bases are TGCGCCAGCAGCTCCGCCCGGGACAGGGGCTACGAGCAGTACTTC.

As DNA, the CDR3 is TGTGCTAGTGGTTTGACCGGGACAACGAATAATGAAAAACTGTTTTTT. Encoded protein: CASGLTGTTNNEKLFF. V usage is TRBV12-5 and J usage is TRBJ1-4; D perhaps matches TRBD1 (6 bases). This CDR3 has 16 amino acids. Germline CDR1 and CDR2: LGHNT and FRNRAP. Trimming shortened V by 2 bases and J by 4 bases, and 14 bases separated the two germline ends. The full variable domain, in which reference TRBV12-5 and TRBJ1-4 provide the parts outside the CDR3, is DARVTQTPRHKVTEMGQEVTMRCQPILGHNTVFWYRQTMMQGLELLAYFRNRAPLDDSGMPKDRFSAEMPDATLATLKIQPSEPRDSAVYFCASGLTGTTNNEKLFFGSGTQLSVL.

The chain links TRBV19 to TRBJ2-1, with a tentative D call TRBD2 (6 bases). V was cut by 9 bases and J by 8 bases, with 11 bases left in between. The V gene's germline CDR1 is LNHDA and CDR2 SQIVND (reference sequence). The CDR3 length is 11 residues. The CDR3 DNA follows: TGTGCCAGCAGGACTATTCATGAGCAGTTCTTC. It encodes CASRTIHEQFF.

The chain joins TRBV11-2 to TRBJ2-1; no clear D. The CDR3 contains 15 residues. In germline, CDR1 is SGHAT, CDR2 FQNNGV. The V end lost 5 bases, the J end lost 4 bases, and 15 bases lay between the germline ends. CDR3 in DNA: TGTGCCAGCAGCGCCGAGGTTTCGGGTTACAATGAGCAGTTCTTC. As protein: CASSAEVSGYNEQFF.

The V and J genes are TRBV7-9 and TRBJ2-7, with 9 positions matching TRBD1. The ends lost 3 bases at V and 1 base at J; junction bases unmatched: 4. Germline V gives CDR1 SEHNR, CDR2 FQNEAQ (reference sequence). CDR3 size: 15 residues. The CDR3 protein is CASSLGTGNSYEQYF. The CDR3 region has the DNA TGTGCCAGCAGCTTGGGGACAGGGAATTCCTACGAGCAGTACTTC.

The V call is TRBV18, the J call TRBJ2-7, with a weak D call TRBD1 (6 bases). The germline V gene encodes CDR1 KGHSH and CDR2 LQKENI. The ends were cut back, 2 bases at V and 1 base at J, with 12 bases in the middle. The CDR3 length is 15 residues. The CDR3 DNA reads TGTGCCAGCTCACCAACCCGGACAGAGTCCTACGAGCAGTACTTC. It yields the protein CASSPTRTESYEQYF.

This sequence joins TRBV10-3 and TRBJ2-5; no clear D gene. V lost 4 bases, J lost 1 base, and 10 bases lay in between. The CDR3 covers 14 residues. Looked up from germline, CDR1 is ENHRY and CDR2 is SYGVKD. The CDR3 DNA is TGTGCCATCAGTGTCCACTGGTTCCAAGAGACCCAGTACTTC. Residues: CAISVHWFQETQYF.

CDR3 in amino acids: CASSYSGRGEQFF. The CDR3 region has the DNA TGTGCCAGCAGTTACTCGGGTAGGGGTGAGCAGTTCTTC. The J gene is TRBJ2-1, the V gene TRBV6-5; a possible D gene is TRBD1 (5 bases). The germline V gene has CDR1 MNHEY and CDR2 SVGAGI. The CDR3 totals 13 residues. The V and J ends lost 0 bases and 9 bases respectively, with 9 bases between them.

This clone was observed a single time. The chain links TRBV27 to TRBJ2-6; a weak D match, TRBD1 (6 bases). V shed 5 bases and J shed 4 bases, with 15 bases lying between them. The CDR3 length is 16 residues. Germline CDR1 reads MNHEY; CDR2 reads SMNVEV (reference sequence). This chain's CDR3 is CASSQGGPPGANVLTF. CDR3 DNA sequence: TGTGCCAGCAGTCAAGGGGGTCCCCCAGGGGCCAACGTCCTGACTTTC.

The chain combines TRBV4-2 with TRBJ1-1; maybe TRBD1 (5 bases). Germline V CDR1 and CDR2: LGHNA, YNFKEQ. V was shortened by 4 bases and J by 5 bases, with 20 bases between the two germline ends. The CDR3 covers 16 residues. The CDR3: CASSRTPGGEATEAFF. The DNA of the CDR3 is TGTGCCAGCAGCCGGACACCGGGAGGGGAGGCTACTGAAGCTTTCTTT.

The chain employs TRBV7-6 and TRBJ2-7; D not resolved. The germline V and J ends were trimmed by 1 base and 5 bases, with 9 bases remaining between them. Germline CDR1 SGHVS, CDR2 FNYEAQ. This CDR3 is built from 13 residues. The CDR3 region is CASSLGPTNEQYF. In nucleotides, the CDR3 is TGTGCCAGCAGCTTAGGACCTACTAACGAGCAGTACTTC. Supplemented by reference TRBV7-6 and TRBJ2-7, the full variable domain reads GAGVSQSPRYKVTKRGQDVALRCDPISGHVSLYWYRQALGQGPEFLTYFNYEAQQDKSGLPNDRFSAERPEGSISTLTIQRTEQRDSAMYRCASSLGPTNEQYFGPGTRLTVT.

This clone was seen a single time. The chain recombines TRBV19 with TRBJ1-4; D is uncertain. The CDR3 covers 15 residues. Trimming shortened V by 5 bases and J by 8 bases, and 18 bases separated the two germline ends. Per germline, CDR1 LNHDA and CDR2 SQIVND (reference sequence). The CDR3 sequence is CASSVRAAVAEKLFF. The CDR3 nucleotides are TGTGCCAGTAGTGTCCGAGCGGCGGTGGCCGAAAAACTGTTTTTT.

This clone came up a few times. The chain joins TRBV5-6 to TRBJ2-7; 10 nucleotides align to TRBD2. The CDR3 spans 15 residues. Germline CDR1 and CDR2: SGHDT and YYEEEE. Unmatched junction bases numbered 3, after V lost 1 base and J lost 2 bases. The CDR3 protein is CASSLRLAGAYEQYF. The CDR3 region has the DNA TGTGCCAGCAGCTTGAGGCTAGCGGGGGCCTACGAGCAGTACTTC.

The chain carries TRBV5-6 and TRBJ1-2; 7 nucleotides line up with TRBD1. The CDR3 loop spans 15 amino acids. The trim removed 1 base at V and 7 bases at J, leaving 10 bases unmatched. Germline V gene lookup returns CDR1 SGHDT and CDR2 YYEEEE. The CDR3 sequence: CASSLPRTGPFGYTF. DNA for the CDR3: TGTGCCAGCAGCTTGCCCAGGACAGGACCCTTTGGCTACACCTTC.

The V gene is TRBV7-9, the J gene TRBJ1-1, with a possible D match to TRBD1 (6 bases). Germline loops: CDR1 SEHNR, CDR2 FQNEAQ (reference sequence). V shed 3 bases and J shed 3 bases, with 11 bases lying between them. The CDR3 covers 14 residues. The CDR3 region has the DNA TGTGCCAGCAGCTTGGCGCAGGGGCACACTGAAGCTTTCTTT. It yields the protein CASSLAQGHTEAFF.

The V call is TRBV4-1, the J call TRBJ2-7, with unresolved D. The CDR3 is 16 residues long. V lost 4 bases, J lost 0 bases, and 16 bases lay in between. Germline loops: CDR1 MGHRA, CDR2 YSYEKL. The CDR3 reads CASSPTPGASSYEQYF. CDR3 nucleotides: TGCGCCAGCAGCCCCACACCTGGAGCGTCCTCCTACGAGCAGTACTTC.